This T cell receptor (beta chain) comes out of a study of metastatic and nonmetastatic thyroid tumors. In the study overall: Across blood and tumor or nodule tissue, repertoires from malignant and benign thyroid patients were compared with one another. General study points: The reported finding was significantly higher TCR beta diversity in malignant thyroid tumors relative to benign nodules, in blood and tumor.

This clone was recorded at least ten times. The antigen is undetermined. Thyroid surgery was preceded by no treatment in any patient. Trimming took off 5 bases at V and 2 bases at J, with 4 bases between the two ends. The V gene's germline CDR1 is MDHEN and CDR2 SYDVKM. The CDR3 has 13 residues. Original methodology: CDR3 differences across clinicopathological groups were used to build a distant-metastasis classifier for papillary thyroid cancer. MiXCR re-clonotyped the PCR reads for TCRdb. In this record, the V and J calls reflect TCRdb's handling and not the investigators' own analysis. The table lists 43,000 or so clones, 15% to 20% of them singletons, with 20% to 25% in the top ten.

The V gene is TRBV28, the J gene TRBJ1-6; the D is unclear. The source material was blood. The receptor was isolated from a female donor with papillary thyroid cancer or a benign thyroid nodule (not recorded which). Some clones in this sample may be carry-over from other donors' samples. CDR3 loop: CASSAPYNSPLHF. Here the CDR3 DNA reads TGTGCCAGCAGTGCACCCTATAATTCACCCCTCCACTTT.